This T cell receptor (beta chain) was recovered during a study of cytomegalovirus exposure and HLA in healthy donors. Background on the study: Across a few hundred genotyped donors, approximately 81% landed in the Caucasian-associated ancestry cluster.

V was pared by 4 bases and J by 2 bases, with 9 bases of the junction left unmatched. Germline V gene sequence: CDR1 KGHSH, CDR2 LQKENI. The CDR3 contains 16 residues. As for this clone: Its antigen is still unknown.

Use of 60 Vbeta and 13 Jbeta primers characterized the PCR. Produced via immunoSEQ multiplex PCR; TCRdb's table is partial and in-frame only. The top ten hold around 1.6% of the sample, which has 100,000 to 150,000 clones, roughly 80% seen once. Points from the study as a whole: Sequencing artifact likely explains a cluster of highly shared sequence variants. Relative to equally common others, HLA-associated TCR beta chains showed greater clonal expansion in a later analysis. Researchers reported in a later analysis that a missense DCLRE1C variant was tied to TCR beta V- and J-gene trimming.

V usage is TRBV18 and J usage is TRBJ1-2, with 8 bases fitting TRBD1. Sequencing used PBMCs. The TCR sequence derives from a woman between 18 and 30 years old in good health and CMV-seronegative. The CDR3 sequence: CASSQQTGDLNYGYTF. The CDR3 nucleotides read TGTGCCAGCTCACAACAGACAGGGGACCTCAACTATGGCTACACCTTC.